These T cell receptor beta chains were read from a single sample in a study of cytomegalovirus exposure and HLA in healthy donors. Produced via immunoSEQ multiplex PCR; TCRdb's table is partial and in-frame only. The table lists 110,000 to 150,000 clones, approximately 72% of them singletons. Input material: PBMCs. The receptor source for this set is a man in his forties or fifties in good health and CMV-seronegative. The CDR3 runs from the conserved cysteine through the conserved F or W. The order of the fields is clone size, D gene, J gene, V gene, CDR3 protein, CDR3 DNA. D genes are given only for firm matches. Size tells how often a clone was seen (once, few, many) or the class of an expanded clone, and some rows leave it out.

clone_size: .
d_call: TRBD1
j_call: TRBJ1-5
v_call: TRBV12-5
cdr3_aa: CASGHRQGTDQPQHF
cdr3_nt: TGTGCTAGTGGTCATAGACAGGGGACGGATCAGCCCCAGCATTTT

clone_size: .
d_call: TRBD1
j_call: TRBJ1-2
v_call: TRBV27
cdr3_aa: CASSSWTGPTNYGYTF
cdr3_nt: TGTGCCAGCAGTTCGTGGACAGGCCCGACTAACTATGGCTACACCTTC

clone_size: once
d_call: .
j_call: TRBJ1-1
v_call: TRBV5-1
cdr3_aa: CASSLRGGGRNTEAFF
cdr3_nt: TGCGCCAGCAGCTTGAGAGGGGGGGGTCGGAACACTGAAGCTTTCTTT

clone_size: .
d_call: .
j_call: TRBJ2-2
v_call: TRBV28
cdr3_aa: CASRTSITGELFF
cdr3_nt: TGTGCCAGCAGGACTAGTATAACCGGGGAGCTGTTTTTT

clone_size: .
d_call: .
j_call: TRBJ2-7
v_call: TRBV5-1
cdr3_aa: CASSLVQVGSSYEQYF
cdr3_nt: TGCGCCAGCAGCTTGGTACAGGTCGGGTCGTCCTACGAGCAGTACTTC

clone_size: few
d_call: .
j_call: TRBJ2-5
v_call: TRBV9
cdr3_aa: CASSQRYQETQYF
cdr3_nt: TGTGCCAGCAGCCAGAGGTACCAAGAGACCCAGTACTTC

clone_size: few
d_call: .
j_call: TRBJ2-7
v_call: TRBV30
cdr3_aa: CAWSVLRAATGGEQYF
cdr3_nt: .

clone_size: few
d_call: TRBD1
j_call: TRBJ1-2
v_call: TRBV27
cdr3_aa: CASSRDPGQLAPTF
cdr3_nt: TGTGCCAGCAGCCGTGACCCGGGACAGCTTGCTCCCACCTTC

clone_size: .
d_call: .
j_call: TRBJ1-2
v_call: TRBV2
cdr3_aa: CASTRSQNNHYGYPF
cdr3_nt: TGTGCCAGCACCCGGAGTCAGAACAACCACTATGGCTACCCCTTC

clone_size: .
d_call: .
j_call: TRBJ1-3
v_call: TRBV5-1
cdr3_aa: CASSLEGSSGDTIYF
cdr3_nt: TGCGCCAGCAGCTTGGAGGGGAGTTCGGGAGACACCATATATTTT

clone_size: .
d_call: TRBD2
j_call: TRBJ2-7
v_call: TRBV28
cdr3_aa: CASSPGLGTSGRNSYEQYF
cdr3_nt: TGTGCCAGCAGTCCGGGACTAGGGACTAGCGGGAGAAACTCCTACGAGCAGTACTTC

clone_size: .
d_call: TRBD1
j_call: TRBJ2-6
v_call: TRBV30
cdr3_aa: CAWRARDRETGANVLTF
cdr3_nt: TGTGCCTGGAGGGCCCGGGACAGGGAGACTGGGGCCAACGTCCTGACTTTC

clone_size: few
d_call: TRBD1
j_call: TRBJ1-4
v_call: TRBV6-5
cdr3_aa: CASTSGGETNEKLFF
cdr3_nt: TGTGCCAGCACTTCAGGGGGTGAAACTAATGAAAAACTGTTTTTT

clone_size: few
d_call: .
j_call: TRBJ2-6
v_call: TRBV25-1
cdr3_aa: CASSGGRVVAGANVLTF
cdr3_nt: TGTGCCAGCTCTGGCGGCAGGGTGGTGGCTGGGGCCAACGTCCTGACTTTC

clone_size: .
d_call: .
j_call: TRBJ2-7
v_call: TRBV6-1
cdr3_aa: CASSELYEQYF
cdr3_nt: TGTGCCAGCAGTGAGCTCTACGAGCAGTACTTC

clone_size: .
d_call: .
j_call: TRBJ2-3
v_call: TRBV5-4
cdr3_aa: CASSLQEIDTQYF
cdr3_nt: TGTGCCAGCAGCTTACAGGAGATCGATACGCAGTATTTT

clone_size: few
d_call: TRBD2
j_call: TRBJ2-7
v_call: TRBV7-2
cdr3_aa: CASSLRMGLGGHEQYF
cdr3_nt: TGTGCCAGCAGCCTACGAATGGGACTAGGGGGGCACGAGCAGTACTTC

clone_size: .
d_call: TRBD2
j_call: TRBJ2-1
v_call: TRBV30
cdr3_aa: CAWAPGLANEQFF
cdr3_nt: TGTGCCTGGGCCCCGGGACTAGCGAATGAGCAGTTCTTC

clone_size: .
d_call: .
j_call: TRBJ1-2
v_call: TRBV5-6
cdr3_aa: CASSLAYYGYTF
cdr3_nt: TGTGCCAGCAGCTTGGCTTACTATGGCTACACCTTC

clone_size: .
d_call: .
j_call: TRBJ2-3
v_call: TRBV29-1
cdr3_aa: CSCLRGRSTDTQYF
cdr3_nt: TGCAGCTGCTTGCGGGGTCGAAGCACAGATACGCAGTATTTT

clone_size: .
d_call: .
j_call: TRBJ1-3
v_call: TRBV9
cdr3_aa: CASTPRGSSSGNTIYF
cdr3_nt: TGTGCCAGCACCCCAAGGGGGTCAAGCTCTGGAAACACCATATATTTT

clone_size: .
d_call: .
j_call: TRBJ1-6
v_call: TRBV6-5
cdr3_aa: CASSYSQGHRTSPLHF
cdr3_nt: TGTGCCAGCAGTTACTCGCAGGGGCATAGAACCTCACCCCTCCACTTT

clone_size: .
d_call: TRBD1
j_call: TRBJ1-2
v_call: TRBV27
cdr3_aa: CASSVGGQGAHGYTF
cdr3_nt: TGTGCCAGCAGTGTAGGAGGACAGGGGGCTCATGGCTACACCTTC

clone_size: .
d_call: .
j_call: TRBJ2-7
v_call: TRBV6-7
cdr3_aa: CATTPFSGPYEQYF
cdr3_nt: TGTGCCACCACCCCCTTTAGCGGACCCTACGAGCAGTACTTC

clone_size: few
d_call: .
j_call: TRBJ1-1
v_call: TRBV19
cdr3_aa: CASSIGGVGYTEAFF
cdr3_nt: TGTGCCAGTAGTATCGGGGGGGTCGGGTACACTGAAGCTTTCTTT

clone_size: few
d_call: TRBD1
j_call: TRBJ2-7
v_call: TRBV28
cdr3_aa: CASSDWDRNYEQYF
cdr3_nt: TGTGCCAGCAGTGACTGGGACAGGAACTACGAGCAGTACTTC

clone_size: .
d_call: TRBD1
j_call: TRBJ1-1
v_call: TRBV11-2
cdr3_aa: CASRPRGRSEAFF
cdr3_nt: TGTGCCAGCAGACCCAGGGGGCGTTCGGAAGCTTTCTTT

clone_size: .
d_call: .
j_call: TRBJ2-3
v_call: TRBV5-6
cdr3_aa: CASSLRGGSTDTQYF
cdr3_nt: TGTGCCAGCAGCTTGAGGGGGGGGAGCACAGATACGCAGTATTTT

clone_size: .
d_call: TRBD2
j_call: TRBJ2-7
v_call: TRBV4-3
cdr3_aa: CASSPYSGRGYEQYF
cdr3_nt: TGCGCCAGCAGCCCCTATAGCGGGAGGGGATACGAGCAGTACTTC

clone_size: .
d_call: .
j_call: TRBJ2-7
v_call: TRBV6-1
cdr3_aa: CASSESLLVIPAYEQYF
cdr3_nt: TGTGCCAGCAGTGAATCTTTATTAGTAATCCCCGCCTACGAGCAGTACTTC

clone_size: .
d_call: .
j_call: TRBJ1-5
v_call: TRBV19
cdr3_aa: CASTLSDRRHQPQHF
cdr3_nt: TGTGCCAGTACCCTATCAGACAGGAGGCATCAGCCCCAGCATTTT

clone_size: .
d_call: .
j_call: TRBJ2-7
v_call: TRBV14
cdr3_aa: CASSQDLGSEQYF
cdr3_nt: TGTGCCAGCAGCCAAGATCTGGGGAGCGAGCAGTACTTC

clone_size: .
d_call: TRBD1
j_call: TRBJ1-2
v_call: TRBV5-6
cdr3_aa: CASSLKARQGSGYTF
cdr3_nt: TGTGCCAGCAGCTTGAAGGCGAGACAGGGATCTGGCTACACCTTC

clone_size: .
d_call: TRBD2
j_call: TRBJ2-3
v_call: TRBV5-8
cdr3_aa: CASSLGEGTQYF
cdr3_nt: TGTGCCAGCAGTTTAGGGGAGGGTACGCAGTATTTT

clone_size: .
d_call: .
j_call: TRBJ1-2
v_call: TRBV5-1
cdr3_aa: CASSLDGYYGYTF
cdr3_nt: TGCGCCAGCAGCCTGGACGGTTATTATGGCTACACCTTC

clone_size: .
d_call: .
j_call: TRBJ2-7
v_call: TRBV5-4
cdr3_aa: CASSLALTGNYEQYF
cdr3_nt: TGTGCCAGCAGCTTGGCCCTAACAGGGAACTACGAGCAGTACTTC

clone_size: .
d_call: TRBD1
j_call: TRBJ1-2
v_call: TRBV6-6
cdr3_aa: CASNQGQGLHYGYTF
cdr3_nt: TGTGCCAGCAACCAAGGACAGGGATTGCACTATGGCTACACCTTC

clone_size: .
d_call: TRBD1
j_call: TRBJ2-4
v_call: TRBV4-2
cdr3_aa: CASSHKAGTGYDIQYF
cdr3_nt: TGTGCCAGCAGCCACAAGGCCGGGACAGGGTATGACATTCAGTACTTC

clone_size: once
d_call: .
j_call: TRBJ2-3
v_call: TRBV4-3
cdr3_aa: CASSARETDTQYF
cdr3_nt: TGCGCCAGCAGTGCCAGGGAAACAGATACGCAGTATTTT

clone_size: .
d_call: TRBD1
j_call: TRBJ2-7
v_call: TRBV6-5
cdr3_aa: CASSYSGQRNSYEQYF
cdr3_nt: TGTGCCAGCAGTTACTCGGGACAGAGGAACTCCTACGAGCAGTACTTC

clone_size: .
d_call: .
j_call: TRBJ2-1
v_call: TRBV28
cdr3_aa: CASNIGLEQFF
cdr3_nt: TGTGCCAGCAACATTGGCCTTGAGCAGTTCTTC

clone_size: .
d_call: .
j_call: TRBJ1-2
v_call: TRBV7-3
cdr3_aa: CASSSGALGDYGYTF
cdr3_nt: TGTGCCAGCAGCTCAGGGGCCCTAGGAGACTATGGCTACACCTTC

clone_size: few
d_call: TRBD1
j_call: TRBJ2-1
v_call: TRBV5-1
cdr3_aa: CASSSQTGGNEQFF
cdr3_nt: TGCGCCAGCAGCTCACAGACAGGGGGCAATGAGCAGTTCTTC

clone_size: .
d_call: TRBD1
j_call: TRBJ1-1
v_call: TRBV9
cdr3_aa: CASSVQQGLDTEAFF
cdr3_nt: TGTGCCAGCAGCGTTCAACAGGGGTTGGACACTGAAGCTTTCTTT

clone_size: .
d_call: .
j_call: TRBJ2-1
v_call: TRBV7-9
cdr3_aa: CASSSRQASNSYNEQFF
cdr3_nt: TGTGCCAGCAGCTCCCGACAGGCATCCAACTCCTACAATGAGCAGTTCTTC

clone_size: .
d_call: TRBD1
j_call: TRBJ1-1
v_call: TRBV4-2
cdr3_aa: CASSQAREQGGSTEAFF
cdr3_nt: TGTGCCAGCAGCCAAGCGAGGGAACAGGGGGGGAGCACTGAAGCTTTCTTT

clone_size: few
d_call: TRBD2
j_call: TRBJ2-7
v_call: TRBV7-2
cdr3_aa: CASSLGGGYEQYF
cdr3_nt: TGTGCCAGCAGCTTAGGGGGAGGGTACGAGCAGTACTTC

clone_size: .
d_call: TRBD2
j_call: TRBJ2-5
v_call: TRBV4-1
cdr3_aa: CASSQPGTSGVGWQETQYF
cdr3_nt: TGCGCCAGCAGCCAACCGGGGACTAGCGGGGTAGGGTGGCAAGAGACCCAGTACTTC

clone_size: .
d_call: TRBD1
j_call: TRBJ2-5
v_call: TRBV29-1
cdr3_aa: CSIRTGVWQETQYF
cdr3_nt: TGCAGCATCCGAACAGGGGTTTGGCAAGAGACCCAGTACTTC

clone_size: few
d_call: .
j_call: TRBJ2-7
v_call: TRBV4-1
cdr3_aa: CASSQETLSSYEQYF
cdr3_nt: TGCGCCAGCAGCCAAGAAACCCTGAGCTCCTACGAGCAGTACTTC

clone_size: few
d_call: TRBD2
j_call: TRBJ2-3
v_call: TRBV7-9
cdr3_aa: CASSWGLDTDTQYF
cdr3_nt: TGTGCCAGCAGCTGGGGACTAGATACAGATACGCAGTATTTT